Detailed here is one T cell receptor (beta chain). The table came from immunoSEQ multiplex PCR; TCRdb's copy has only in-frame clones and leaves some out. The sample comprises some 100,000 clones, roughly 91% of which are singletons, and approximately 18% rests with the top ten. The sample belongs to a study of control samples from healthy donors and cancer patients. Germline CDR1 is KGHSH and CDR2 is LQKENI. The CDR3 contains 16 residues. V lost 8 bases and J lost 0, with 19 bases in between. This TCR was recovered from a woman between 50 and 59 years old in good health. The sequencing input was blood. V and J are TRBV18 and TRBJ2-5; D possibly matches TRBD1 or TRBD2 (6 bases each). CDR3 protein: CASPLVGGPDQETQYF. The CDR3 DNA reads TGTGCCAGCCCACTGGTCGGGGGCCCGGACCAAGAGACCCAGTACTTC.